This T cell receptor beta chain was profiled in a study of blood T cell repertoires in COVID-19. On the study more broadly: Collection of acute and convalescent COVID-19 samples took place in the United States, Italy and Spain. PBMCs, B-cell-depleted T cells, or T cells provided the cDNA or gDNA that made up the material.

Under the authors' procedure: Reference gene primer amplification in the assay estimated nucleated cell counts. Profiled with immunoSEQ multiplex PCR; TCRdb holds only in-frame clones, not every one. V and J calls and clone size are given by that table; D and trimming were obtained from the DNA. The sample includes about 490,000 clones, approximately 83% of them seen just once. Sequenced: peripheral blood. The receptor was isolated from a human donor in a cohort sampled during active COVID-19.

CDR3 in DNA: TGTGCCAGCAGCGATGGACTAGCGGTCTACAATGAGCAGTTCTTC. Translating gives CASSDGLAVYNEQFF. The rearrangement links TRBV9 to TRBJ2-1; TRBD2 matches 10 bases. V dropped 3 bases and J dropped 3; count of bases not matched to a gene: 3. The CDR3 consists of 15 residues. Per germline, CDR1 SGDLS and CDR2 YYNGEE.